Listed here is a single T cell receptor beta chain. Antigen unknown. These data are taken from a study of T cell responses to AZD1222 COVID-19 vaccine. General study results and limits: Among vaccine-associated CD4 TCRs, coverage spanned spike, with dominance at 160-218 and 743-854. Two AZD1222 administrations were followed by greater Spike-specific TCR breadth and depth. Donor demographics were predominantly white British with a female majority; clonal diversity may be underestimated.

Assay used: immunoSEQ multiplex PCR; TCRdb lists only in-frame clones, some missing. The sample carries fewer than 55,000 clones, roughly 91% recorded once. Sequencing was performed on peripheral blood, taken 28 days after the second AZD1222 dose. The TCR originated in an adult who received the AZD1222 COVID-19 vaccine.

The CDR3 sequence is CAWCHRGSSEAFF. CDR3 sequence (DNA): TGTGCCTGGTGCCACAGGGGTTCCTCTGAAGCTTTCTTT. This chain links TRBV30 with TRBJ1-1; TRBD1 matches at 7 bases. From germline, CDR1 is GTSNPN and CDR2 SVGIG (reference sequence). This CDR3 contains 13 residues. The V gene end was trimmed by 5 bases and the J gene end by 6 bases; junction bases not matched to a gene: 9.